The 32 T cell receptor beta chains in this list originate from one sample, sequenced in a study of cytomegalovirus exposure and HLA in healthy donors. In the PCR, 60 Vbeta and 13 Jbeta primers were used. The table came from immunoSEQ multiplex PCR; TCRdb's copy has only in-frame clones and leaves some out. The sample contains some 140,000 clones, roughly 83% of which appear only once. What was sequenced was PBMCs. These receptors originate from a man younger than 40 in good health and CMV-seropositive.

The chain has TRBV4-1 and TRBJ2-7; 9 bases line up with TRBD1. Germline V CDR1 and CDR2: MGHRA, YSYEKL. V trimming: 5 bases; J trimming: 4 bases; junction bases outside the gene matches: 6. This CDR3 is built from 14 residues. The CDR3 loop reads CASSIRDREYEQYF. The CDR3 DNA sequence: TGCGCCAGCAGCATCCGGGACAGGGAGTACGAGCAGTACTTC.

V and J are TRBV2 and TRBJ1-2; 7 nucleotides line up with TRBD1. Germline CDR1 and CDR2: SNHLY and FYNNEI. V dropped 6 bases and J dropped 3; count of bases not matched to a gene: 7. The CDR3 is 14 amino acids. The DNA for the CDR3 is TGTGCCAGCAGGAGGGGGCTCCGTGACTATGGCTACACCTTC. Translated, it gives CASRRGLRDYGYTF.

With respect to this clone: This specimen includes other DNA sequences encoding the same CDR3. This chain joins TRBV18 and TRBJ1-2, with a weak D call TRBD1 (6 bases). Germline CDR1 is KGHSH and CDR2 is LQKENI. The CDR3 has 14 residues. V lost 0 bases, J lost 4 bases, and 9 bases lay in between. CDR3 coding DNA: TGTGCCAGCTCACCACCATCAGGGGCCTATGGCTACACCTTC. This encodes CASSPPSGAYGYTF.

The chain employs TRBV5-1 and TRBJ2-3; 7 bases align to TRBD1. The CDR3 contains 15 residues. J lost 3 bases, V lost 0 bases, and 4 bases had no gene match. The germline V gene has CDR1 SGHRS and CDR2 YFSETQ. The CDR3 sequence: CASSLGTGKTDTQYF. In nucleotides, the CDR3 is TGCGCCAGCAGCTTGGGGACAGGAAAGACAGATACGCAGTATTTT.

This clone came up a few times. The rearrangement links TRBV23-1 to TRBJ1-1, with 9 nucleotides matching TRBD1. TRBV23-1 belongs to the ORF category, with a function that is uncertain. V dropped 4 bases and J dropped 1; count of bases not matched to a gene: 10. The CDR3 totals 17 residues. For the CDR3, the DNA is TGCGCCAGCAGTCTCCGGGACAGGGTTATGACGAACACTGAAGCTTTCTTT. This codes for CASSLRDRVMTNTEAFF.

The V call is TRBV7-9, the J call TRBJ2-7; TRBD1 aligns across 10 bases. Germline trimming cut 5 bases from V and 4 bases from J; bases unmatched to any gene: 8. Germline V gene lookup returns CDR1 SEHNR and CDR2 FQNEAQ (reference sequence). The CDR3 consists of 15 residues. The chain's CDR3 is CASSEGQGIWYEQYF. The CDR3 region has the DNA TGTGCCAGCAGCGAGGGACAGGGGATTTGGTACGAGCAGTACTTC.

The rearrangement joins TRBV5-4 to TRBJ1-2; TRBD1 aligns across 9 bases. V gave up 1 base and J gave up 6 bases; unmatched junction bases: 10. The germline V gene has CDR1 SGHNT and CDR2 YYREEE (reference sequence). The length of the CDR3 is 16 residues. CDR3: CASSLRVLDRGDGYTF. The CDR3 DNA reads as TGTGCCAGCAGCTTGCGGGTACTCGACAGGGGGGATGGCTACACCTTC.

This chain joins TRBV28 and TRBJ2-1, with TRBD2 matching over 9 bases. CDR1 and CDR2 from the germline V gene are MDHEN and SYDVKM. V gave up 6 bases and J gave up 0 bases; unmatched junction bases: 15. The CDR3 extends over 19 amino acids. CDR3 protein: CASSNGTRLADSSYNEQFF. CDR3 sequence (DNA): TGTGCCAGCAGCAATGGGACGAGACTAGCGGACAGCTCCTACAATGAGCAGTTCTTC.

The chain recombines TRBV7-9 with TRBJ2-3, with 11 bases identical to TRBD1. The junction had 6 bases not matched to a gene; V was cut back by 5 bases and J by 5 bases. Germline values: CDR1 SEHNR, CDR2 FQNEAQ (reference sequence). The CDR3 covers 15 residues. The CDR3 sequence is CASSPDRGLRDTQYF. The CDR3 nucleotides read TGTGCCAGCAGCCCGGACAGGGGGCTGAGAGATACGCAGTATTTT.

The CDR3 DNA follows: TGTGCCAGCGACTCGTCTGGGACTAGCGGTGGGGAGCAGTTCTTC. This gives the protein CASDSSGTSGGEQFF. This rearrangement joins TRBV2 to TRBJ2-1, with 11 bases matching TRBD2. The V gene end was trimmed by 8 bases and the J gene end by 10 bases; junction bases not matched to a gene: 13. This CDR3 has 15 residues. Germline-derived CDR1 and CDR2 are SNHLY and FYNNEI.

This clone appeared once. J is TRBJ1-2 and V is TRBV7-9; possibly TRBD1 for D (5 bases). This CDR3 spans 13 amino acids. CDR1 is SEHNR, CDR2 FQNEAQ, per germline (reference sequence). V lost 4 bases, J lost 6 bases, and 12 bases lay in between. DNA for the CDR3: TGTGCCAGCAGCTCCGGGGGTGATCATGGCTACACCTTC. Translated: CASSSGGDHGYTF.

This chain joins TRBV7-9 and TRBJ2-1; perhaps TRBD2 as D (6 bases). The CDR3 has 16 residues. Between the trimmed V and J ends, which lost 5 bases and 0 bases, there was a span of 14 bases. CDR1 is SEHNR, CDR2 FQNEAQ, per germline (reference sequence). The CDR3 is CASSPWGGSSYNEQFF. In DNA, the CDR3 is TGTGCCAGCAGCCCCTGGGGAGGAAGCTCCTACAATGAGCAGTTCTTC. The variable domain in full, with the rest retrieved from reference TRBV7-9 and TRBJ2-1, is DTGVSQNPRHKITKRGQNVTFRCDPISEHNRLYWYRQTLGQGPEFLTYFQNEAQLEKSRLLSDRFSAERPKGSFSTLEIQRTEQGDSAMYLCASSPWGGSSYNEQFFGPGTRLTVL.

This clone was seen a handful of times. This rearrangement joins TRBV28 to TRBJ1-1; 9 bases match TRBD1. CDR3 size: 14 residues. Trimming cost V 6 bases and J 2 bases; bases outside gene matches: 4. Germline V gives CDR1 MDHEN, CDR2 SYDVKM. CDR3 nucleotides: TGTGCCAGCAGGTCGGGACAGGGTAACACTGAAGCTTTCTTT. This codes for CASRSGQGNTEAFF.

This sequence joins TRBV7-9 and TRBJ2-2, with a weak D call TRBD1 (5 bases). The germline gives CDR1 SEHNR, CDR2 FQNEAQ (reference sequence). CDR3 length equals 12 residues. V lost 5 bases, J lost 7 bases, and 8 bases lay in between. CDR3 loop: CASSRGGGELFF. The CDR3 DNA reads as TGTGCCAGCAGCAGGGGCGGCGGGGAGCTGTTTTTT.

This sequence joins TRBV30 and TRBJ2-7; a weak D match, TRBD2 (5 bases). The CDR3 has 12 residues. The germline CDR1 and CDR2 sequences are GTSNPN and SVGIG (reference sequence). Trimming removed 5 bases from V and 2 bases from J, with 10 bases in between. The CDR3 DNA reads as TGTGCCTGGGACCCGGGGACCTACGAGCAGTACTTC. It specifies CAWDPGTYEQYF.

This clone has just a few counts. The V call is TRBV2, the J call TRBJ1-1; TRBD1 agrees at 8 bases. Germline CDR1 and CDR2: SNHLY and FYNNEI. The V segment lost 7 bases and the J segment 1 base; nucleotides outside the gene matches: 5. The length of the CDR3 is 14 residues. The CDR3 spells CASTRTGKNTEAFF. The CDR3 coding sequence is TGTGCCAGCACCCGGACAGGGAAGAACACTGAAGCTTTCTTT.

J is TRBJ2-3 and V is TRBV19, with 7 bases aligning to TRBD1. Germline CDR1 and CDR2: LNHDA and SQIVND (reference sequence). V shed 6 bases and J 6 bases; nucleotides not matched to a gene: 3. The CDR3 sequence is 12 residues long. The CDR3 DNA follows: TGTGCCAGTAGGACAGGGTTGGATACGCAGTATTTT. It is translated as CASRTGLDTQYF.

Only a few counts were recorded for this clone. The rearrangement links TRBV6-5 to TRBJ1-3, with D hard to call. The CDR3 sequence is 12 residues long. V was trimmed by 6 bases and J by 8 bases, leaving 11 bases between them. The germline gives CDR1 MNHEY, CDR2 SVGAGI. The CDR3 DNA reads as TGTGCCAGCAGCACAACCGGGGACACCATATATTTT. Translating it yields CASSTTGDTIYF.

The chain couples TRBV9 to TRBJ2-7; TRBD2 matches at 12 bases. The V gene's germline CDR1 is SGDLS and CDR2 YYNGEE. The V and J ends lost 2 bases and 0 bases, in that order; junction bases with no gene match: 6. The CDR3 sequence is 17 residues long. The CDR3 sequence is CASSVSQLAGGSYEQYF. For the CDR3, the DNA is TGTGCCAGCAGCGTCTCGCAACTAGCGGGGGGCTCCTACGAGCAGTACTTC.

The chain employs TRBV30 and TRBJ2-2; unclear D gene. CDR1 is GTSNPN and CDR2 is SVGIG in the germline V gene (reference sequence). This CDR3 spans 13 amino acids. Trimming removed 4 bases at V and 2 bases at J, with 8 bases between. The CDR3 loop is CAWTHSNTGELFF. DNA of the CDR3: TGTGCCTGGACTCACAGCAACACCGGGGAGCTGTTTTTT.

The table lists this clone with a count of one. V is TRBV30 and J is TRBJ1-4; TRBD1 matches 7 bases. Germline CDR1 GTSNPN, CDR2 SVGIG (reference sequence). Germline trimming cut 0 bases from V and 5 bases from J; bases unmatched to any gene: 6. The CDR3 totals 15 residues. The CDR3 DNA sequence: TGTGCCTGGAGTGTGCCACAGGGGTTGAATGAAAAACTGTTTTTT. Amino acids: CAWSVPQGLNEKLFF. The full variable domain, its missing parts supplied by reference TRBV30 and TRBJ1-4, is SQTIHQWPATLVQPVGSPLSLECTVEGTSNPNLYWYRQAAGRGLQLLFYSVGIGQISSEVPQNLSASRPQDRQFILSSKKLLLSDSGFYLCAWSVPQGLNEKLFFGSGTQLSVL.

This chain uses TRBV5-1 with TRBJ1-2; 10 bases map to TRBD1. Germline assignment: CDR1 SGHRS and CDR2 YFSETQ. J gave up 7 bases and V 4 bases, and 13 bases lay outside the gene matches. The length of the CDR3 is 16 residues. This chain's CDR3 is CASSPDRGRGSFGYTF. The CDR3 region has the DNA TGCGCCAGCAGCCCCGACAGGGGGCGCGGTTCGTTTGGCTACACCTTC.

J is TRBJ1-1 and V is TRBV5-5, with TRBD1 matching 7 bases. The CDR3 spans 16 residues. In germline, CDR1 is SGHKS, CDR2 YYEKEE (reference sequence). V was pared by 4 bases and J by 11 bases, with 20 bases of the junction left unmatched. The CDR3 DNA is TGTGCCAGCAGCCCATTTTCTGCGGGACAGCCAATTTATGCTTTCTTT. Protein: CASSPFSAGQPIYAFF.

V usage is TRBV27 and J usage is TRBJ1-5; 10 bases match TRBD1. With 5 bases clipped from V and 7 bases from J, the junction kept 5 bases outside the gene matches. The CDR3 is made up of 14 amino acids. From germline, CDR1 is MNHEY and CDR2 SMNVEV (reference sequence). The CDR3 loop reads CASSTGQGWQPQHF. The CDR3 DNA reads as TGTGCCAGCAGTACGGGACAGGGGTGGCAGCCCCAGCATTTT.

The J gene is TRBJ2-2, the V gene TRBV11-2; TRBD1 matches 8 bases. Trimming took 5 bases from V and 2 from J; bases not matched to a gene: 10. CDR3 length: 17 residues. Germline-derived CDR1 and CDR2 are SGHAT and FQNNGV. CDR3 loop: CASSRGPGQVNTGELFF. CDR3 nucleotide sequence: TGTGCCAGCAGCCGGGGCCCGGGACAGGTTAACACCGGGGAGCTGTTTTTT.

The gene calls are TRBV19 and TRBJ1-1, with 9 bases that match TRBD1. In germline, CDR1 is LNHDA, CDR2 SQIVND (reference sequence). The CDR3 length is 13 residues. The V gene end was trimmed by 6 bases and the J gene end by 7 bases; junction bases not matched to a gene: 6. The CDR3 region is CASSGTGNGEAFF. The CDR3 bases are TGTGCCAGTAGCGGGACAGGGAACGGTGAAGCTTTCTTT. Supplemented by reference TRBV19 and TRBJ1-1, the full variable domain reads DGGITQSPKYLFRKEGQNVTLSCEQNLNHDAMYWYRQDPGQGLRLIYYSQIVNDFQKGDIAEGYSVSREKKESFPLTVTSAQKNPTAFYLCASSGTGNGEAFFGQGTRLTVV.

The genes are TRBV6-5 and TRBJ2-7; possibly TRBD2 for D (6 bases). V lost 0 bases, J lost 0 bases, and 12 bases lay in between. Germline V lookup: CDR1 MNHEY, CDR2 SVGAGI. The CDR3 loop spans 16 amino acids. The CDR3 reads CASSYSKTGDSYEQYF. CDR3 DNA: TGTGCCAGCAGTTACTCGAAAACGGGGGACTCCTACGAGCAGTACTTC.

The DNA for the CDR3 is TGTGCCAGCAGAGCTAGCGAGGCTTCCTACAATGAGCAGTTCTTC. Translation gives CASRASEASYNEQFF. The chain uses TRBV6-4 and TRBJ2-1; TRBD2 might be the D (6 bases). Germline CDR1 MRHNA, CDR2 SNTAGT. CDR3 length: 15 amino acids. The germline V and J ends were trimmed by 6 bases and 1 base, with 13 bases remaining between them.

The chain joins TRBV29-1 to TRBJ1-1; no definite D call. V lost 5 bases, J lost 7 bases, and 20 bases lay in between. The CDR3 covers 14 residues. Germline CDR1 reads SQVTM; CDR2 reads ANQGSEA. The CDR3 reads CSVQRKASTGEAFF. For the CDR3, the DNA is TGCAGCGTTCAGCGGAAGGCATCTACGGGTGAAGCTTTCTTT.

The V and J genes are TRBV28 and TRBJ1-2; the D is unclear. V shed 6 bases and J shed 2 bases, with 10 bases lying between them. The CDR3 extends over 13 amino acids. The germline CDR1 and CDR2 sequences are MDHEN and SYDVKM. The CDR3 coding sequence is TGTGCCAGCAGCCGACACGTGAACTATGGCTACACCTTC. Translating gives CASSRHVNYGYTF.

A few counts support this clone. The chain employs TRBV7-2 and TRBJ1-5; 11 bases match TRBD1. Per the germline V gene, CDR1 is SGHTA and CDR2 is FQGNSA. This CDR3 comprises 16 residues. The V segment lost 1 base and the J segment 4 bases; nucleotides outside the gene matches: 3. The CDR3 sequence is CASSLGGQGANQPQHF. The CDR3 DNA reads TGTGCCAGCAGCTTAGGAGGACAGGGGGCAAATCAGCCCCAGCATTTT. The complete variable domain, with remaining parts taken from reference TRBV7-2 and TRBJ1-5, reads GAGVSQSPSNKVTEKGKDVELRCDPISGHTALYWYRQSLGQGLEFLIYFQGNSAPDKSGLPSDRFSAERTGGSVSTLTIQRTQQEDSAVYLCASSLGGQGANQPQHFGDGTRLSIL.

The rearrangement uses TRBV6-4 and TRBJ1-5; 7 nucleotides align to TRBD1. The CDR3 has 13 residues. V lost 2 bases, J lost 14 bases, and 9 bases stayed unmatched. The germline V gene encodes CDR1 MRHNA and CDR2 SNTAGT. The CDR3, as DNA: TGTGCCAGCAGTGACGATCGGCAGGGGGAAAAGCATTTT. It encodes CASSDDRQGEKHF.